The T cell receptor beta chain described here comes from a study of blood T cell repertoires in COVID-19. About the study: COVID-19 samples from acute and convalescent phases originated in the United States, Italy and Spain.

V gave up 0 bases and J gave up 2 bases, with 11 bases separating them. Germline V lookup: CDR1 SGDLS, CDR2 YYNGEE. This CDR3 has 15 residues. In the original analysis: How many nucleated cells were present was estimated from reference gene primer amplification. Repertoires were generated with immunoSEQ multiplex PCR, while TCRdb's copy carries only in-frame clones and drops some. V, J and clone size are taken as reported in that table, and D and trimming were inferred from the DNA itself. The profile shows tens of thousands of clones, roughly 72% of them singletons. The sample was peripheral blood. The receptor was isolated from a man between 65 and 80 years old with acute or convalescent COVID-19. The chain carries TRBV9 and TRBJ1-1, with D possibly being TRBD1 (5 bases). The CDR3 spells CASSVETAFNTEAFF. The DNA of the CDR3 is TGTGCCAGCAGCGTAGAGACAGCTTTTAACACTGAAGCTTTCTTT. The full variable domain, with the rest looked up from reference TRBV9 and TRBJ1-1, is DSGVTQTPKHLITATGQRVTLRCSPRSGDLSVYWYQQSLDQGLQFLIQYYNGEERAKGNILERFSAQQFPDLHSELNLSSLELGDSALYFCASSVETAFNTEAFFGQGTRLTVV.